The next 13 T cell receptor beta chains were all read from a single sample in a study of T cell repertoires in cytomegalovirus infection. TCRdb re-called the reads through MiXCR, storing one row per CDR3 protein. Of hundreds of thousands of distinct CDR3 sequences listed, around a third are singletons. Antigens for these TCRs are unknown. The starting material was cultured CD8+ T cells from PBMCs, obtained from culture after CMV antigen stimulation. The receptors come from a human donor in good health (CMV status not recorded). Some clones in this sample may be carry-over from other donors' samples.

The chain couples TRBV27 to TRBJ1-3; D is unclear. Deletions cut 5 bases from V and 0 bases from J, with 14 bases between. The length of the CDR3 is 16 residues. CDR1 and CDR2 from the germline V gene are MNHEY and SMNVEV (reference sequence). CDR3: CASSPRYGHSGNTIYF. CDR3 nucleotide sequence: TGTGCCAGCAGTCCCCGGTACGGGCACTCTGGAAACACCATATATTTT.

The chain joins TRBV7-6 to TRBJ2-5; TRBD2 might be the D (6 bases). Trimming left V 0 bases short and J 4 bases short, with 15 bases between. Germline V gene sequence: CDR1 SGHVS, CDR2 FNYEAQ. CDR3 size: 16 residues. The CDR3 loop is CASSLAWRGPRETQYF. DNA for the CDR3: TGTGCCAGCAGCTTAGCGTGGCGGGGTCCCCGAGAGACCCAGTACTTC.

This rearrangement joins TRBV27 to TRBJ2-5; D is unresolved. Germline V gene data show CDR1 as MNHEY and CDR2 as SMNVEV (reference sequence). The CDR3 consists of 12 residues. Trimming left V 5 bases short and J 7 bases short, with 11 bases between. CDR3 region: CASSDTLRTQYF. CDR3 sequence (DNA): TGTGCCAGCAGTGACACCCTAAGGACCCAGTACTTC.

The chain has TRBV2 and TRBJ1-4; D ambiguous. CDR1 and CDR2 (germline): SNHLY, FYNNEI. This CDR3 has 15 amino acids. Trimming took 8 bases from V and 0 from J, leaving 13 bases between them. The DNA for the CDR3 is TGTGCCAGCCGAAGGATAGCAGCAACTAATGAAAAACTGTTTTTT. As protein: CASRRIAATNEKLFF.

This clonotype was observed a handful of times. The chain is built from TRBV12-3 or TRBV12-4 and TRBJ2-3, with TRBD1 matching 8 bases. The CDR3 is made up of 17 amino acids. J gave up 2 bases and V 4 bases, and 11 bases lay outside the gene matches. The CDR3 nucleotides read TGTGCCAGCAGTTCCCCGAATCGACAGGGGCCCACAGATACGCAGTATTTT. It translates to CASSSPNRQGPTDTQYF.

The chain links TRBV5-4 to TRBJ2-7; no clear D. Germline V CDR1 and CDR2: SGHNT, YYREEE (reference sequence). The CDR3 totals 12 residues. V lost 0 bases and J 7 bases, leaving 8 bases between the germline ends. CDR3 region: CASSLELREQYF. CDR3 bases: TGTGCCAGCAGCTTGGAACTTAGGGAGCAGTACTTC.

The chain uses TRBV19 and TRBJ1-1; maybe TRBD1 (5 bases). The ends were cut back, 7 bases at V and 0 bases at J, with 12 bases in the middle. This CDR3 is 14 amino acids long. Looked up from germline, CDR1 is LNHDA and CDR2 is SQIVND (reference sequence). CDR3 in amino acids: CASMRGQMNTEAFF. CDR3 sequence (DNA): TGTGCCAGTATGAGGGGCCAAATGAACACTGAAGCTTTCTTT.

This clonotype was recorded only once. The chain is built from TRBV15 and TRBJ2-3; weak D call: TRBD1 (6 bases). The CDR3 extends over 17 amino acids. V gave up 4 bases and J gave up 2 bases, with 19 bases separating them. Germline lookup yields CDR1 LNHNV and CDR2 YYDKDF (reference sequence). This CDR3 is CATSTTLGADDTDTQYF. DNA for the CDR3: TGTGCCACCAGCACCACGTTGGGGGCAGACGACACAGATACGCAGTATTTT.

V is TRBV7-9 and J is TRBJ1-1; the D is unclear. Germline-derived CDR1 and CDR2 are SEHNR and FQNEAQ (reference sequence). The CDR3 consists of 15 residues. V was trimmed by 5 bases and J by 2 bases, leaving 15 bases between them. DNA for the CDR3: TGTGCCAGCAGCAAAGTGGACGGAGTTAACACTGAAGCTTTCTTT. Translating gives CASSKVDGVNTEAFF.

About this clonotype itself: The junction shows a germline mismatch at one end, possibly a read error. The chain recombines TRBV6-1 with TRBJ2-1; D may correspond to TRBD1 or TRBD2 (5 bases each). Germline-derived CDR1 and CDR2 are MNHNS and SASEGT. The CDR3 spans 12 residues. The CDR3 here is CPSRAGGNEQFF. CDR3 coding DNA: TGTCCCAGCAGGGCTGGGGGCAATGAGCAGTTCTTC.

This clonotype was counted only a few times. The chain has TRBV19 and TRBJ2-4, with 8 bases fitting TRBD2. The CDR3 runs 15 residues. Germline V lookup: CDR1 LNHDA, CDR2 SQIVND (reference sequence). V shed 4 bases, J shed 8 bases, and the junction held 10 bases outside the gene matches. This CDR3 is CASSSLGTSLDIQYF. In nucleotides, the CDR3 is TGTGCCAGTAGTAGCCTCGGGACTAGTCTGGACATTCAGTACTTC.

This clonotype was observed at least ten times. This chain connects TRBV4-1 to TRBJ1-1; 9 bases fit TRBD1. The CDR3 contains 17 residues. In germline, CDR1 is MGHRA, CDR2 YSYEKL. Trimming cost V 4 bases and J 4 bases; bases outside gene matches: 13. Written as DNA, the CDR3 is TGCGCCAGCAGCCCATCGACAGGGGGGCCGAGGGGCACTGAAGCTTTCTTT. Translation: CASSPSTGGPRGTEAFF.

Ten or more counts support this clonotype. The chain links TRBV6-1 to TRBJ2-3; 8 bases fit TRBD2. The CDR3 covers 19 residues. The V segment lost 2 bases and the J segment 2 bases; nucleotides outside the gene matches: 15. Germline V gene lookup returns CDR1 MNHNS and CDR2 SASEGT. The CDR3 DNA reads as TGTGCCAGCAGTGAACCCCCCGGGGGGGGGGTAGGTGTCACAGATACGCAGTATTTT. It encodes CASSEPPGGGVGVTDTQYF.